Listed below are T cell receptor beta chains from one sample, sequenced in a study of vaccination and CD4 T cells after COVID-19. These receptors' antigens are unknown. TCRdb fed the PCR reads into MiXCR, producing one record per CDR3 protein. Of more than 10,000 distinct CDR3 sequences listed, 76% are singletons. What was sequenced was CD4+ T cells from blood, cultured in vitro. The receptors shown here come from a human donor who had recovered from COVID-19. CDR3s include the opening cysteine and the closing phenylalanine or tryptophan. Fields, in order: CDR3 protein, V gene, J gene.

CSARDLGKNIQYF,TRBV20-1,TRBJ2-4
CASSYGRYSSYEQYF,TRBV6-5,TRBJ2-7
CATSDPRLAPMTDTQYF,TRBV24-1,TRBJ2-3
CATNTGTGGFNEQFF,TRBV15,TRBJ2-1
CASSTGGPRDTYEQYF,TRBV5-4,TRBJ2-7
CATSRDNRGSGYTF,TRBV15,TRBJ1-2
CASSWTVRNTIYF,TRBV7-2,TRBJ1-3
CASSLEVGGQPQHF,TRBV7-6,TRBJ1-5
CSAWGLAEYNEQFF,TRBV20-1,TRBJ2-1
CASSRDRGQETQYF,TRBV7-2,TRBJ2-5
CASSLQGPQGNSPLHF,TRBV7-2,TRBJ1-6
CASSPVGGNSYEQYF,TRBV4-2,TRBJ2-7
CASSYSPVAYNSPLHF,TRBV6-5,TRBJ1-6
CATSAPTGQETQYF,TRBV24-1,TRBJ2-5
CASGRLNQPQHF,TRBV6-2/TRBV6-3,TRBJ1-5
CASSSPHLMNTEAFF,TRBV6-5,TRBJ1-1
CSARDPGRLPGGGELFF,TRBV20-1,TRBJ2-2
CASMGGSSYNEQFF,TRBV12-3/TRBV12-4,TRBJ2-1
CATSDSKTDRKNQPQHF,TRBV24-1,TRBJ1-5
CSARDRRGNQPQHF,TRBV20-1,TRBJ1-5
CATSDAGTAPNEQFF,TRBV24-1,TRBJ2-1
CASSLGALAGGPDYEQYF,TRBV7-2,TRBJ2-7
CSAVLQGTGNGYTF,TRBV20-1,TRBJ1-2
CASSLGVGTGTEAFF,TRBV12-3/TRBV12-4,TRBJ1-1
CASSLPTSGSPEQFF,TRBV7-6,TRBJ2-1
CASSLATDSPLHF,TRBV5-3,TRBJ1-6
CASSQVSHATGELFF,TRBV14,TRBJ2-2
CASTAGSRNAAFF,TRBV28,TRBJ1-1
CASSLVARDPLHF,TRBV7-3,TRBJ1-6
CASSYSKVAKNIQYF,TRBV6-2/TRBV6-3,TRBJ2-4
CASSSGGNNQPQHF,TRBV19,TRBJ1-5
CSARRGTGGVQANEQYF,TRBV20-1,TRBJ2-7
CASSSPQGAHYYGYTF,TRBV28,TRBJ1-2
CASSLIQGPGYTF,TRBV5-1,TRBJ1-2
CATWDGVQPQHF,TRBV6-1,TRBJ1-5
CASSFRGQPQHF,TRBV27,TRBJ1-5
CSAKLGATYEQYF,TRBV20-1,TRBJ2-7
CASRTTANTEAFF,TRBV6-2/TRBV6-3,TRBJ1-1
CASSLGGGYNSPLHF,TRBV7-6,TRBJ1-6
CASTNQTSMYLCASRDGSNQPQHF,TRBV7-2,TRBJ1-5
CASRDLGQGKNIQYF,TRBV27,TRBJ2-4
CASSREGSPSTDTQYF,TRBV4-3,TRBJ2-3
CASSPQDSNLYGYTF,TRBV7-9,TRBJ1-2
CASSVIGTRSGYTF,TRBV9,TRBJ1-2
CASSVDRTYGYTF,TRBV7-8,TRBJ1-2
CASTGTSGSNEQFF,TRBV10-2,TRBJ2-1
CASSLPSGDTQYF,TRBV11-2,TRBJ2-3
CASSYQGGGYYGYTF,TRBV7-2,TRBJ1-2
CALERVIYGYTF,TRBV30,TRBJ1-2
CSADLAASTDTQYF,TRBV20-1,TRBJ2-3
CASSAGGGLGTAYEQYF,TRBV7-2,TRBJ2-7
CASTLRGDSTNYGYTF,TRBV9,TRBJ1-2
CASTEEFNTEAFF,TRBV2,TRBJ1-1
CASRATGLYEQYF,TRBV28,TRBJ2-7